The rows below give T cell receptor beta chains drawn from one sample of a study of blood T cell repertoires in COVID-19. Clones were sequenced by immunoSEQ multiplex PCR, and TCRdb holds only the in-frame ones, with some missing. The repertoire holds about 200,000 clones, roughly nine tenths seen once, with 2.2% in the top ten. The specimen was peripheral blood. These receptor sequences come from a woman aged 50 to 60 with acute or convalescent COVID-19. Each CDR3 is given with its conserved first and last residue. Each record gives: clone size, V gene, D gene, J gene, CDR3 protein, CDR3 DNA. A D gene is named only where the DNA matches it firmly. Size values are once, few and many counts, or a class for expanded clones, and some rows have none.

NA	TRBV7-9	TRBD2	TRBJ2-7	CASSPSGAYEQYF	TGTGCCAGCAGCCCTAGCGGGGCCTACGAGCAGTACTTC
NA	TRBV2	NA	TRBJ2-5	CASSDTRVGETQYF	TGTGCCAGCAGTGATACGAGGGTGGGGGAGACCCAGTACTTC
NA	TRBV7-8	TRBD1	TRBJ1-1	CASSLWDRGEAFF	TGTGCCAGCAGCTTATGGGACAGGGGTGAAGCTTTCTTT
NA	TRBV19	NA	TRBJ2-2	CASSQRNTGELFF	TGTGCCAGTAGTCAGCGAAACACCGGGGAGCTGTTTTTT
NA	TRBV3-1/TRBV3-2	NA	TRBJ1-6	CASSPEWGGTVPYNSPLHF	TGTGCCAGCAGCCCTGAGTGGGGCGGAACGGTCCCTTATAATTCACCCCTCCACTTT
NA	TRBV24-1	NA	TRBJ1-5	CATSRTASNQPQHF	TGTGCCACCAGTCGGACAGCTAGCAATCAGCCCCAGCATTTT
NA	TRBV9	TRBD1	TRBJ1-4	CASSGGSLQGLLNEKLFF	TGTGCCAGCAGCGGAGGTAGCCTACAGGGGCTTCTTAATGAAAAACTGTTTTTT
NA	TRBV30	TRBD1	TRBJ1-5	CAWSLGQGGQPQHF	TGTGCCTGGAGTCTCGGACAGGGGGGACAGCCCCAGCATTTT
NA	TRBV5-4	TRBD2	TRBJ2-1	CASSSRTSGTYNEQFF	TGTGCCAGCAGCTCACGGACTAGCGGGACTTACAATGAGCAGTTCTTC
NA	TRBV6-2/TRBV6-3	NA	TRBJ2-3	CASSYPGSKDTQYF	TGTGCCAGCAGTTACCCGGGATCGAAGGATACGCAGTATTTT
NA	TRBV4-1	NA	TRBJ2-5	CASSQEGGFGHQETQYF	TGCGCCAGCAGCCAAGAAGGAGGGTTTGGGCACCAAGAGACCCAGTACTTC
NA	TRBV10-3	TRBD1	TRBJ2-2	CAISPDRGGTGELFF	TGTGCCATCAGTCCGGACAGGGGGGGCACCGGGGAGCTGTTTTTT
NA	TRBV9	TRBD2	TRBJ2-1	CASSVEREGYNEQFF	TGTGCCAGCAGCGTAGAAAGGGAGGGGTACAATGAGCAGTTCTTC
NA	TRBV11-2	NA	TRBJ2-1	CASSFGGLEQFF	TGTGCCAGCAGCTTCGGTGGGCTCGAGCAGTTCTTC
NA	TRBV25-1	NA	TRBJ1-5	CASSAGVQPQHF	TGTGCCAGCAGTGCGGGAGTTCAGCCCCAGCATTTT
NA	TRBV9	NA	TRBJ2-7	CASSVASGGEQYF	TGTGCCAGCAGCGTAGCATCCGGGGGCGAGCAGTACTTC
NA	TRBV19	TRBD1	TRBJ1-1	CASSVDRALGAFF	TGTGCCAGTAGTGTCGACAGGGCCCTCGGGGCTTTCTTT
NA	TRBV6-1	NA	TRBJ1-2	CASSEANSSGYGYTF	TGTGCCAGCAGTGAAGCGAATTCTTCAGGATATGGCTACACCTTC
NA	TRBV5-1	NA	TRBJ2-5	CASSEQGQETQYF	TGCGCCAGCAGCGAACAGGGTCAAGAGACCCAGTACTTC
few	TRBV7-8	TRBD2	TRBJ2-3	CASGGTSGDTQYF	TGTGCCAGCGGAGGGACTAGCGGGGATACGCAGTATTTT
once	TRBV9	TRBD1	TRBJ1-1	CASTTDRETEAFF	TGTGCCAGCACTACCGACAGGGAGACTGAAGCTTTCTTT
NA	TRBV6-5	TRBD1	TRBJ2-7	CASSYPDRGEQYF	TGTGCCAGCAGTTACCCGGACAGGGGCGAGCAGTACTTC
NA	TRBV2	TRBD2	TRBJ2-3	CASKERGATDTQYF	TGTGCCAGCAAGGAGCGGGGGGCCACAGATACGCAGTATTTT
NA	TRBV3-1/TRBV3-2	NA	TRBJ2-7	CASSTRGTPYEQYF	TGTGCCAGCAGCACCCGGGGTACTCCCTACGAGCAGTACTTC
NA	TRBV7-8	TRBD2	TRBJ2-1	CASSFPGEGNEQFF	TGTGCCAGCAGCTTTCCCGGGGAGGGCAATGAGCAGTTCTTC
NA	TRBV19	TRBD1	TRBJ1-5	CATRTGDQPQHF	TGTGCCACCCGGACAGGGGATCAGCCCCAGCATTTT
NA	TRBV4-3	TRBD2	TRBJ2-3	CASSQGLASTDTQYF	TGCGCCAGCAGCCAAGGACTAGCGAGCACAGATACGCAGTATTTT
NA	TRBV4-3	NA	TRBJ2-7	CASSQDHQGSYEQYF	TGCGCCAGCAGCCAAGATCACCAGGGGTCCTACGAGCAGTACTTC
NA	TRBV12-3/TRBV12-4	NA	TRBJ2-5	CASTREVAETQYF	TGTGCCAGCACCAGGGAGGTCGCGGAGACCCAGTACTTC
NA	TRBV19	TRBD1	TRBJ1-5	CASRATGGSFTNQPQHF	TGTGCCAGTAGGGCGACAGGGGGTTCTTTCACCAATCAGCCCCAGCATTTT
NA	TRBV10-3	TRBD1	TRBJ2-2	CATQKTGGEAGELFF	TGTGCCACCCAAAAAACAGGGGGAGAGGCCGGGGAGCTGTTTTTT
NA	TRBV6-2/TRBV6-3	TRBD1	TRBJ2-1	CASSYRRTGNEQFF	TGTGCCAGCAGTTACCGTCGGACAGGCAATGAGCAGTTCTTC
NA	TRBV5-1	NA	TRBJ2-3	CASSAGASTDTQYF	TGCGCCAGCAGCGCGGGGGCCAGCACAGATACGCAGTATTTT
NA	TRBV7-9	NA	TRBJ2-7	CASSVSIYEQYF	TGTGCCAGCAGCGTTTCAATCTACGAGCAGTACTTC
NA	TRBV18	NA	TRBJ1-5	CASSPNYNQPQHF	TGTGCCAGCTCACCGAACTACAATCAGCCCCAGCATTTT
NA	TRBV2	TRBD1	TRBJ1-4	CASTGQGPEKLFF	TGTGCCAGCACCGGACAGGGGCCGGAAAAACTGTTTTTT
NA	TRBV5-1	NA	TRBJ1-2	CASSPTGLDYGYTF	TGCGCCAGCAGCCCAACAGGGCTTGACTATGGCTACACCTTC
NA	TRBV7-9	NA	TRBJ1-5	CASSFGGSNSNQPQHF	TGTGCCAGCAGCTTTGGAGGCAGTAATAGCAATCAGCCCCAGCATTTT
NA	TRBV11-2	NA	TRBJ1-1	CASSFAGEDTEAFF	TGTGCCAGCAGCTTTGCTGGGGAGGACACTGAAGCTTTCTTT
few	TRBV4-2	NA	TRBJ1-5	CASSQATGLAQPQHF	TGTGCCAGCAGCCAAGCGACGGGATTGGCTCAGCCCCAGCATTTT
NA	TRBV11-3	NA	TRBJ1-1	CASSPGQRLVTEAFF	TGTGCCAGCAGCCCAGGACAGAGGTTGGTCACTGAAGCTTTCTTT
NA	TRBV3-1/TRBV3-2	TRBD1	TRBJ1-1	CASTHRGQNTEAFF	TGTGCCAGCACTCACAGGGGACAGAACACTGAAGCTTTCTTT
NA	TRBV5-1	TRBD1	TRBJ2-5	CASSLVGTGGYETQYF	TGCGCCAGCAGCTTGGTCGGGACAGGGGGCTATGAGACCCAGTACTTC
NA	TRBV5-1	NA	TRBJ1-2	CASSYAGDGYTF	TGCGCCAGCAGCTACGCAGGGGATGGCTACACCTTC
NA	TRBV7-2	TRBD1	TRBJ1-4	CASSLVGGQGQPNEKLFF	TGTGCCAGCAGCTTAGTCGGAGGACAGGGCCAACCTAATGAAAAACTGTTTTTT
once	TRBV5-4	NA	TRBJ1-4	CASSPGFGRDENEKLFF	TGTGCCAGCAGCCCTGGGTTTGGCAGGGATGAGAATGAAAAACTGTTTTTT
NA	TRBV6-2/TRBV6-3	TRBD2	TRBJ2-7	CASSYSTWEGIYEQYF	TGTGCCAGCAGTTACTCGACGTGGGAGGGGATCTACGAGCAGTACTTC
NA	TRBV25-1	TRBD2	TRBJ2-7	CASSPYTGGEQYF	TGTGCCAGCAGTCCATACACGGGGGGCGAGCAGTACTTC
NA	TRBV5-1	NA	TRBJ2-6	CASSLVGTGSLSGANVLTF	TGCGCCAGCAGCTTGGTAGGGACTGGCTCTCTCTCTGGGGCCAACGTCCTGACTTTC
once	TRBV11-3	NA	TRBJ1-3	CASSFRGGNTGNTIYF	TGTGCCAGCAGCTTTCGGGGGGGAAATACTGGAAACACCATATATTTT
NA	TRBV5-1	NA	TRBJ1-2	CASSSDIYGYTF	TGCGCCAGCAGCTCGGACATCTATGGCTACACCTTC
NA	TRBV7-7	TRBD1	TRBJ1-1	CASSPTGFFAAFF	TGTGCCAGCAGCCCGACAGGGTTTTTTGCGGCTTTCTTT
NA	TRBV25-1	TRBD1	TRBJ2-3	CASSDDRGPDTQYF	TGTGCCAGCAGTGACGACAGGGGACCTGATACGCAGTATTTT
NA	TRBV2	NA	TRBJ2-3	CASLRRTGDTQYF	TGTGCCAGCTTGAGGAGAACGGGGGATACGCAGTATTTT
NA	TRBV7-8	TRBD1	TRBJ2-5	CASSPGQGETQYF	TGTGCCAGCAGCCCCGGACAGGGGGAGACCCAGTACTTC
NA	TRBV5-6	TRBD1	TRBJ1-2	CASSLGTAYGYTF	TGTGCCAGCAGCCTAGGGACAGCCTATGGCTACACCTTC
NA	TRBV29-1	TRBD1	TRBJ1-2	CSVEHPRQGGYGYTF	TGCAGCGTTGAACATCCGAGACAGGGCGGCTATGGCTACACCTTC